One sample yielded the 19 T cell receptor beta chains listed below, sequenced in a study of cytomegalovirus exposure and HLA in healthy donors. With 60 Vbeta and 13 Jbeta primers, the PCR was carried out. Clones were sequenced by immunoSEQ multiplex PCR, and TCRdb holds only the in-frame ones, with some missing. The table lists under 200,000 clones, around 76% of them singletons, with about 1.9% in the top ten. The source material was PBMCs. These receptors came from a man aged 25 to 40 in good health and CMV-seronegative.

The CDR3 DNA reads as TGTGCCAGCAGTCTCGGGACAGGGGCTGGCTACACCTTC. Translation: CASSLGTGAGYTF. J is TRBJ1-2 and V is TRBV2, with 10 positions matching TRBD1. J gave up 7 bases and V 5 bases, and 4 bases lay outside the gene matches. This CDR3 comprises 13 residues. The V gene's germline CDR1 is SNHLY and CDR2 FYNNEI.

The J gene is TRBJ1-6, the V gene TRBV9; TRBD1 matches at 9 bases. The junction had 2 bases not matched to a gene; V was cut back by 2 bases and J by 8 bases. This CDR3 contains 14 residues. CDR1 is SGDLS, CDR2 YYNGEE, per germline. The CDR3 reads CASSVGQGYSPLHF. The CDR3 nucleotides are TGTGCCAGCAGCGTTGGACAGGGGTATTCACCCCTCCACTTT.

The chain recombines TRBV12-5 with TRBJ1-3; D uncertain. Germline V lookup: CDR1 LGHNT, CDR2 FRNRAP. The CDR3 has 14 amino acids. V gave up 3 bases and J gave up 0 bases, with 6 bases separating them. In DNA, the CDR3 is TGTGCTAGTGGTTTCACTCTCTCTGGAAACACCATATATTTT. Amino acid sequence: CASGFTLSGNTIYF.

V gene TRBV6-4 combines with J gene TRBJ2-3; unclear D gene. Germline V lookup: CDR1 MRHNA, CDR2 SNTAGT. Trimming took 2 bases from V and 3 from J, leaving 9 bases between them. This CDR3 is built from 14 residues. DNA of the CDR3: TGTGCCAGCAGTGACGGGCAGGCTACAGATACGCAGTATTTT. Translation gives CASSDGQATDTQYF.

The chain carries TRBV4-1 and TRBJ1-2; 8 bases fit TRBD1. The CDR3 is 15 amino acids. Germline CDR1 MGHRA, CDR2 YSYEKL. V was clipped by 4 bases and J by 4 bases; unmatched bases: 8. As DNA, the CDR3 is TGCGCCAGCAGCCCTCGGACAGGGAAGAGCTATGGCTACACCTTC. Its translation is CASSPRTGKSYGYTF.

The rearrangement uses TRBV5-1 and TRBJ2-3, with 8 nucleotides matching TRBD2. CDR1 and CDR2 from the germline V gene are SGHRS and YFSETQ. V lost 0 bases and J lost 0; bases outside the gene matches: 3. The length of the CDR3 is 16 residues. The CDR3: CASSLGASGSTDTQYF. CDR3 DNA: TGCGCCAGCAGCTTGGGCGCTAGCGGGAGCACAGATACGCAGTATTTT.

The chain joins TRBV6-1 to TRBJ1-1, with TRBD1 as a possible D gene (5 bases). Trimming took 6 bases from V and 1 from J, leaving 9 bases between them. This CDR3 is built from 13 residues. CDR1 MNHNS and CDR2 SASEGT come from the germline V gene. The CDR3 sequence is CASRYRGNTEAFF. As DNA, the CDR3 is TGTGCCAGCAGGTATAGGGGGAACACTGAAGCTTTCTTT.

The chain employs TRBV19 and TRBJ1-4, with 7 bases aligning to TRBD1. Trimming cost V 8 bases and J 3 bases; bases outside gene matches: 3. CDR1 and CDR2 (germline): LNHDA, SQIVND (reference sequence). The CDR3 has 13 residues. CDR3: CASAGTANEKLFF. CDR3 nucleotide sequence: TGTGCCAGTGCCGGGACAGCTAATGAAAAACTGTTTTTT. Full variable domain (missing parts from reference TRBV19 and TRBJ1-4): DGGITQSPKYLFRKEGQNVTLSCEQNLNHDAMYWYRQDPGQGLRLIYYSQIVNDFQKGDIAEGYSVSREKKESFPLTVTSAQKNPTAFYLCASAGTANEKLFFGSGTQLSVL.

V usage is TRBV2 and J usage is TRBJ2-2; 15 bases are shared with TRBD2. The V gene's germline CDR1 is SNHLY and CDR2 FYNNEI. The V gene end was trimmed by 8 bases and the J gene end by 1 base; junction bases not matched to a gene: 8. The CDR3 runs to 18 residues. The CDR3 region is CASLERTSGRVNTGELFF. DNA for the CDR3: TGTGCCAGCCTTGAAAGGACTAGCGGGAGGGTGAACACCGGGGAGCTGTTTTTT.

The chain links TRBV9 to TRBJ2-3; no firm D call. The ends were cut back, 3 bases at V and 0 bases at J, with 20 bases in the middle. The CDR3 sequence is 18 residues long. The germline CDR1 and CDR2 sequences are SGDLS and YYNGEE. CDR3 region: CASSGEQLLSTSTDTQYF. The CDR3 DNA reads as TGTGCCAGCAGCGGAGAGCAGTTATTGTCGACTAGCACAGATACGCAGTATTTT.

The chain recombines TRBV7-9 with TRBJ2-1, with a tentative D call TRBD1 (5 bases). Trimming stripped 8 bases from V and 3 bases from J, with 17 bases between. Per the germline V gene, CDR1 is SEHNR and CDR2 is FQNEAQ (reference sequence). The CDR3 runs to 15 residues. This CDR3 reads CASGASRTVYNEQFF. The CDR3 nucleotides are TGTGCCAGCGGGGCGTCACGGACGGTCTACAATGAGCAGTTCTTC.

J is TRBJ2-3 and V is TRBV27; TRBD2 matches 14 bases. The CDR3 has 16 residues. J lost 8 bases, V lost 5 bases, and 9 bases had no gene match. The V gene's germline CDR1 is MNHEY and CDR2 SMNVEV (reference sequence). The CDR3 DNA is TGTGCCAGCAGTCCTCCGGGACTAGCGGGAGTGGCTACGCAGTATTTT. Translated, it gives CASSPPGLAGVATQYF.

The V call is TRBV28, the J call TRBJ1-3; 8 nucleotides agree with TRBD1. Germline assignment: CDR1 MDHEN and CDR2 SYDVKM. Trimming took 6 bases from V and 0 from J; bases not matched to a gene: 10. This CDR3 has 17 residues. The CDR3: CASRATGTGHSGNTIYF. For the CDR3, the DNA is TGTGCCAGCAGGGCGACCGGGACAGGTCACTCTGGAAACACCATATATTTT.

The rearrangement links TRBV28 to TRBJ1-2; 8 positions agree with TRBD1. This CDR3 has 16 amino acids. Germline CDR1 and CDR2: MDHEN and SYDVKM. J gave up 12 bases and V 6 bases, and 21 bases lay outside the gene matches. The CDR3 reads CASSPTARTGTIEDTF. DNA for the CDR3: TGTGCCAGCAGCCCGACAGCTCGGACAGGGACAATAGAGGACACCTTC.

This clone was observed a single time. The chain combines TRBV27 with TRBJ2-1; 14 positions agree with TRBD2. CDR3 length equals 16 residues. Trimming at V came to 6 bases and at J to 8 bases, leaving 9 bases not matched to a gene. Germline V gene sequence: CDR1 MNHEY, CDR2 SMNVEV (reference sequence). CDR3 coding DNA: TGTGCCAGCAGCCGACTAGCGGGAGGGTCCCTGTATGAGCAGTTCTTC. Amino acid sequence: CASSRLAGGSLYEQFF.

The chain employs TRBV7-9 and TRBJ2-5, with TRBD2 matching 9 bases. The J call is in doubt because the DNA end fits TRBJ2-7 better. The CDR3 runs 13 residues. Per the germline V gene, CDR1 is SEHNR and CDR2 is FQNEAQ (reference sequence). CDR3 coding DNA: TGTGCCAGCAGCAGACTAGCGGTATACGAGCAGTACTTC. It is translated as CASSRLAVYEQYF.

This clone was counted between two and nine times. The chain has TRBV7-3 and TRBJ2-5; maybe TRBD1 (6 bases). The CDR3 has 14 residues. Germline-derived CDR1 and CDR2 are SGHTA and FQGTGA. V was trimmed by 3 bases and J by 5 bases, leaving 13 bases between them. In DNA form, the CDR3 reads TGTGCCAGCAGCTTTGGGGCGAGGGGGGAGACCCAGTACTTC. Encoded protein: CASSFGARGETQYF.

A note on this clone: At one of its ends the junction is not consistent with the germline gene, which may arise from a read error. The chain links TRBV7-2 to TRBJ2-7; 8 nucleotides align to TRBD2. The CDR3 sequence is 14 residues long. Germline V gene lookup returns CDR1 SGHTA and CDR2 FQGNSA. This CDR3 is CASSLKAGAHEQYF. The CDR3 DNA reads TGTGCCAGTAGCTTAAAAGCGGGAGCCCACGAGCAGTACTTC.

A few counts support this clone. CDR3 protein: CASRRGTSGSGEQFF. The CDR3 coding sequence is TGTGCCAGCAGGAGGGGGACTAGCGGGAGTGGTGAGCAGTTCTTC. This sequence joins TRBV6-4 and TRBJ2-1; 14 bases are shared with TRBD2. The CDR3 totals 15 residues. The germline gives CDR1 MRHNA, CDR2 SNTAGT. Trimming cost V 6 bases and J 9 bases; bases outside gene matches: 7.